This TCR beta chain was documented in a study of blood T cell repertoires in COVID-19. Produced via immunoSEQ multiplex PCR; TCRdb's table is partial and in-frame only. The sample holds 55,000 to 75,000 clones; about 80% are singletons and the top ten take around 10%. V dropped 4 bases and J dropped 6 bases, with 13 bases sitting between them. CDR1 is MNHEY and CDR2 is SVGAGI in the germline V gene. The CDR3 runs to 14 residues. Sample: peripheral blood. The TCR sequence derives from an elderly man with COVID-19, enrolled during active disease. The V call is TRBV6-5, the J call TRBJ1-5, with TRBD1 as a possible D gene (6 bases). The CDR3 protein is CASSLAGASQPQHF. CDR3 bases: TGTGCCAGCAGTTTAGCAGGGGCAAGTCAGCCCCAGCATTTT.